This TCR beta chain was recovered during a study of blood T cell repertoires in COVID-19. Study in general: The cDNA or gDNA used as material had been derived from T cells, B-cell-depleted T cells, or PBMCs.

The protocol was immunoSEQ multiplex PCR, while the TCRdb copy is restricted to in-frame clones and leaves out a portion. The table lists 300,000 to 350,000 clones, 85% to 90% of them singletons. This clone was observed a few times. There are 13 residues in the CDR3. V shed 4 bases and J shed 4 bases, with 10 bases lying between them. Germline loops: CDR1 ENHRY, CDR2 SYGVKD. Source material: PBMCs or T cells enriched from blood (not recorded which). The V call is TRBV10-3, the J call TRBJ1-1; D is unresolved. The clonotype originates from a woman under 40 who had been exposed to COVID-19. Here the CDR3 reads CAISGQEGTEAFF. DNA of the CDR3: TGTGCCATCAGTGGGCAGGAGGGCACTGAAGCTTTCTTT.